These 30 T cell receptor beta chains came from one sample sequenced in a study of technical replicates of blood from several donors. Produced via immunoSEQ multiplex PCR; TCRdb's table is partial and in-frame only. The sample has about 69,000 clones; over 80% are singletons. Specimen: PBMCs. The receptors derive from a human donor in good health. Some clones in this sample may be carry-over from other donors' samples.

The chain has TRBV29-1 and TRBJ1-5, with 11 bases identical to TRBD1. This CDR3 is built from 16 residues. With V trimmed by 4 bases and J by 2 bases, 7 bases remained unmatched. CDR1 SQVTM and CDR2 ANQGSEA come from the germline V gene. The CDR3 nucleotides read TGCAGCGTTGGCGCGGGACAGGGGGAAGGCAATCAGCCCCAGCATTTT. This encodes CSVGAGQGEGNQPQHF. Variable domain in full (rest from reference TRBV29-1 and TRBJ1-5): SAVISQKPSRDICQRGTSLTIQCQVDSQVTMMFWYRQQPGQSLTLIATANQGSEATYESGFVIDKFPISRPNLTFSTLTVSNMSPEDSSIYLCSVGAGQGEGNQPQHFGDGTRLSIL.

V gene TRBV4-3 combines with J gene TRBJ1-1; possible D gene TRBD1, 5 bases. V gave up 0 bases and J gave up 3 bases, with 17 bases separating them. The CDR3 loop spans 17 amino acids. CDR1 and CDR2 (germline): LGHNA, YSLEER. The CDR3 loop is CASSQDGLRGADTEAFF. The CDR3 DNA sequence: TGCGCCAGCAGCCAAGATGGGTTAAGGGGCGCGGACACTGAAGCTTTCTTT.

V gene TRBV15 combines with J gene TRBJ2-1, with D tentatively TRBD2 (5 bases). Germline CDR1 is LNHNV and CDR2 is YYDKDF (reference sequence). The CDR3 has 22 amino acids. V lost 1 base, J lost 1 base, and 29 bases lay in between. CDR3 in amino acids: CATSRGLRVAVVEMRSYNEQFF. Here the CDR3 DNA reads TGTGCCACCAGCAGAGGGTTGAGGGTGGCGGTTGTTGAGATGAGGTCCTACAATGAGCAGTTCTTC.

The J gene is TRBJ1-4, the V gene TRBV9; D is possibly TRBD1 (5 bases). The CDR3 runs 15 residues. The germline gives CDR1 SGDLS, CDR2 YYNGEE. V gave up 3 bases and J gave up 3 bases, with 12 bases separating them. The CDR3 region has the DNA TGTGCCAGCAGCGCCTACGGGGGTCCTAATGAAAAACTGTTTTTT. Encoded protein: CASSAYGGPNEKLFF.

The genes are TRBV7-9 and TRBJ1-3; 10 bases are shared with TRBD1. With 5 bases clipped from V and 5 bases from J, the junction kept 6 bases outside the gene matches. The CDR3 extends over 15 amino acids. CDR1 and CDR2 (germline): SEHNR, FQNEAQ (reference sequence). The CDR3 region has the DNA TGTGCCAGCAGCGCCGACAGGGGGCAACGAAACACCATATATTTT. Residues: CASSADRGQRNTIYF.

The gene calls are TRBV2 and TRBJ1-2; 10 bases align to TRBD1. Germline CDR1 reads SNHLY; CDR2 reads FYNNEI. The CDR3 runs 15 residues. J lost 7 bases, V lost 3 bases, and 8 bases had no gene match. CDR3 bases: TGTGCCAGCAGTGATCATGACAGGGGGCCGCCTGGCTACACCTTC. Its translation: CASSDHDRGPPGYTF. The full variable domain, with the rest looked up from reference TRBV2 and TRBJ1-2, is EPEVTQTPSHQVTQMGQEVILRCVPISNHLYFYWYRQILGQKVEFLVSFYNNEISEKSEIFDDQFSVERPDGSNFTLKIRSTKLEDSAMYFCASSDHDRGPPGYTFGSGTRLTVV.

This chain uses TRBV5-4 with TRBJ2-5, with 7 bases fitting TRBD2. CDR3 size: 15 residues. Germline lookup yields CDR1 SGHNT and CDR2 YYREEE (reference sequence). V shed 5 bases and J 0 bases; nucleotides not matched to a gene: 7. The CDR3 DNA reads as TGTGCCAGCAGTTCTAGCGGAATGTACCAAGAGACCCAGTACTTC. Translating it yields CASSSSGMYQETQYF.

The chain links TRBV19 to TRBJ2-3; TRBD2 agrees at 9 bases. Germline lookup yields CDR1 LNHDA and CDR2 SQIVND (reference sequence). The J segment lost 4 bases and the V segment lost 4 bases, leaving 6 bases of the junction unmatched. The CDR3 extends over 15 amino acids. For the CDR3, the DNA is TGTGCCAGTAGTACCCCGGGACTAGCCCCAGATACGCAGTATTTT. Amino acid sequence: CASSTPGLAPDTQYF.

The CDR3 loop is CSVTGLREGPNEQFF. CDR3 coding DNA: TGCAGCGTTACCGGCTTGCGGGAGGGCCCCAATGAGCAGTTCTTC. The gene calls are TRBV29-1 and TRBJ2-1; TRBD2 matches 9 bases. The CDR3 length is 15 residues. Looked up from germline, CDR1 is SQVTM and CDR2 is ANQGSEA. The V segment lost 5 bases and the J segment 6 bases; nucleotides outside the gene matches: 11.

This chain connects TRBV5-1 to TRBJ2-5, with 11 bases matching TRBD2. This CDR3 has 16 residues. The V segment lost 5 bases and the J segment 3 bases; nucleotides outside the gene matches: 9. Germline assignment: CDR1 SGHRS and CDR2 YFSETQ. CDR3 sequence reads: CASRRTPTSGEETQYF. Here the CDR3 DNA reads TGCGCCAGCAGGCGAACACCGACTAGCGGGGAAGAGACCCAGTACTTC.

The rearrangement joins TRBV5-4 to TRBJ1-1; TRBD1 matches at 9 bases. CDR3 length: 16 amino acids. Germline CDR1 reads SGHNT; CDR2 reads YYREEE (reference sequence). The V segment lost 4 bases and the J segment 1 base; nucleotides outside the gene matches: 8. CDR3 in DNA: TGTGCCAGCAGCCGGAAGACAGGGGGTGGGAACACTGAAGCTTTCTTT. Translation gives CASSRKTGGGNTEAFF.

In this sample, this clone turned up once. V is TRBV10-1 and J is TRBJ2-5, with 9 bases aligning to TRBD1. With 10 bases clipped from V and 1 base from J, the junction kept 7 bases outside the gene matches. The germline V gene encodes CDR1 WNHNN and CDR2 SYGVQD (reference sequence). This CDR3 has 14 amino acids. CDR3 DNA sequence: TGCGCCACCCCCCGGGACAGGGTCCAAGAGACCCAGTACTTC. Its protein product is CATPRDRVQETQYF.

The V and J genes are TRBV7-8 and TRBJ1-5, with unresolved D. The CDR3 sequence is 12 residues long. Germline CDR1 and CDR2: SGHVS and FQNEAQ. V was clipped by 7 bases and J by 4 bases, with 8 bases between them. The CDR3 here is CASTGPNQPQHF. CDR3 coding DNA: TGTGCCAGCACAGGCCCGAATCAGCCCCAGCATTTT.

The chain employs TRBV4-2 and TRBJ1-1, with D possibly being TRBD1 (5 bases). The CDR3 is 15 amino acids. The V gene lost 3 bases and the J gene lost 1 base, with 12 bases spanning the gap. Per the germline V gene, CDR1 is LGHNA and CDR2 is YNFKEQ. The CDR3 spells CASSQEGRENTEAFF. Written as DNA, the CDR3 is TGTGCCAGCAGCCAGGAGGGACGGGAGAACACTGAAGCTTTCTTT.

The chain employs TRBV30 and TRBJ1-5, with 12 nucleotides matching TRBD1. This CDR3 region has 17 residues. CDR1 GTSNPN and CDR2 SVGIG come from the germline V gene (reference sequence). After removal of 1 base from V and 4 bases from J, the junction contained 8 bases not matched to a gene. The CDR3 sequence: CAWSDPWDRGRNQPQHF. The CDR3 nucleotides are TGTGCCTGGAGTGACCCTTGGGACAGGGGGCGTAATCAGCCCCAGCATTTT.

The chain combines TRBV7-6 with TRBJ2-3; maybe TRBD2 (6 bases). Germline CDR1 and CDR2: SGHVS and FNYEAQ. This CDR3 region has 20 residues. Trimming removed 2 bases at V and 9 bases at J, with 33 bases between. As DNA, the CDR3 is TGTGCCAGCAGCTTAAAGACGGACAAGTCGGCGGGATCATCAATAGGGACGCAGTATTTT. Amino acid sequence: CASSLKTDKSAGSSIGTQYF.

The rearrangement uses TRBV5-6 and TRBJ2-4; 7 nucleotides agree with TRBD1. V lost 5 bases to trimming and J lost 8 bases; unmatched junction nucleotides: 10. This CDR3 comprises 14 residues. Germline V CDR1 and CDR2: SGHDT, YYEEEE. The CDR3 reads CASRGRGGEYIQYF. The CDR3 coding sequence is TGTGCCAGCAGAGGGAGAGGGGGCGAATACATTCAGTACTTC.

This rearrangement joins TRBV6-5 to TRBJ1-5; the match to TRBD1 covers 8 bases. The V segment lost 4 bases and the J segment 3 bases; nucleotides outside the gene matches: 2. Looked up from germline, CDR1 is MNHEY and CDR2 is SVGAGI. The CDR3 contains 14 residues. CDR3 sequence: CASSSDRDNQPQHF. The DNA for the CDR3 is TGTGCCAGCAGTTCGGACAGGGACAATCAGCCCCAGCATTTT.

The chain uses TRBV4-1 and TRBJ2-1; D may be TRBD1 (6 bases). Germline V gene lookup returns CDR1 MGHRA and CDR2 YSYEKL. This CDR3 is built from 17 residues. Deletions cut 0 bases from V and 7 bases from J, with 19 bases between. CDR3 region: CASSQDMMGALRNEQFF. In nucleotides, the CDR3 is TGCGCCAGCAGCCAAGATATGATGGGGGCGTTAAGAAATGAGCAGTTCTTC.

This chain joins TRBV9 and TRBJ2-1; 8 bases line up with TRBD2. The CDR3 is made up of 17 amino acids. V lost 0 bases and J lost 10; bases outside the gene matches: 15. Germline CDR1 reads SGDLS; CDR2 reads YYNGEE. This CDR3 reads CASSVAGGGSSRREQFF. In DNA form, the CDR3 reads TGTGCCAGCAGCGTAGCGGGAGGGGGGAGTAGCCGGAGGGAGCAGTTCTTC.

J is TRBJ1-2 and V is TRBV7-9; D ambiguous. The CDR3 runs to 14 residues. Germline V CDR1 and CDR2: SEHNR, FQNEAQ (reference sequence). V was clipped by 3 bases and J by 3 bases, with 11 bases between them. CDR3 sequence reads: CASSFREEYYGYTF. CDR3 DNA sequence: TGTGCCAGCAGCTTTAGGGAGGAATACTATGGCTACACCTTC.

The chain is built from TRBV11-1 and TRBJ2-7; unclear D gene. The CDR3 is 12 residues long. Trimming left V 2 bases short and J 9 bases short, with 11 bases between. Germline V lookup: CDR1 SGHAT, CDR2 FQDESV (reference sequence). DNA for the CDR3: TGTGCCAGCAGCTTAATATCGGGTGGGCAGTACTTC. Translated: CASSLISGGQYF. Using reference TRBV11-1 and TRBJ2-7 for the parts outside the CDR3, the full variable domain is EAEVAQSPRYKITEKSQAVAFWCDPISGHATLYWYRQILGQGPELLVQFQDESVVDDSQLPKDRFSAERLKGVDSTLKIQPAELGDSAMYLCASSLISGGQYFGPGTRLTVT.

This chain joins TRBV5-1 and TRBJ2-5; 9 bases are shared with TRBD2. CDR3 size: 15 residues. Germline V gene data show CDR1 as SGHRS and CDR2 as YFSETQ. Trimming removed 6 bases from V and 1 base from J; junction bases left unmatched: 7. In DNA, the CDR3 is TGCGCCAGCAAGGTGATTAGCGGGGGCCAAGAGACCCAGTACTTC. Its translation: CASKVISGGQETQYF.

The chain has TRBV10-1 and TRBJ2-2; weak D call: TRBD1 (6 bases). The CDR3 extends over 15 amino acids. Trimming cost V 4 bases and J 5 bases, with 14 bases left between them. The germline CDR1 and CDR2 sequences are WNHNN and SYGVQD (reference sequence). The CDR3 coding sequence is TGCGCCAGCAGTGGGGGGCGTCCCACAACCGGGGAGCTGTTTTTT. Amino acids: CASSGGRPTTGELFF.

This chain joins TRBV10-3 and TRBJ2-3, with no clear D. V was trimmed by 0 bases and J by 0 bases, leaving 7 bases between them. CDR3 length: 15 amino acids. Germline lookup yields CDR1 ENHRY and CDR2 SYGVKD. CDR3: CAISESAKSTDTQYF. In DNA, the CDR3 is TGTGCCATCAGTGAGTCGGCAAAAAGCACAGATACGCAGTATTTT.

This clone was observed a single time. The V gene is TRBV18, the J gene TRBJ2-3; D perhaps matches TRBD2 (6 bases). This CDR3 is built from 15 residues. Germline CDR1 and CDR2: KGHSH and LQKENI. The V gene lost 0 bases and the J gene lost 2 bases, with 9 bases spanning the gap. The CDR3, as DNA: TGTGCCAGCTCACCACCTCGCGGGAACACAGATACGCAGTATTTT. The encoded protein is CASSPPRGNTDTQYF. Full variable domain (missing parts from reference TRBV18 and TRBJ2-3): NAGVMQNPRHLVRRRGQEARLRCSPMKGHSHVYWYRQLPEEGLKFMVYLQKENIIDESGMPKERFSAEFPKEGPSILRIQQVVRGDSAAYFCASSPPRGNTDTQYFGPGTRLTVL.

The chain employs TRBV4-3 and TRBJ2-7; the D is unclear. CDR1 and CDR2 (germline): LGHNA, YSLEER. Trimming cost V 3 bases and J 5 bases, with 20 bases left between them. The CDR3 consists of 16 residues. As DNA, the CDR3 is TGCGCCAGCAGCCAGTCCCCAGGCATCATGTCCCACGAGCAGTACTTC. This translates into CASSQSPGIMSHEQYF.

The V gene is TRBV2, the J gene TRBJ2-1; D perhaps matches TRBD1 (6 bases). The CDR3 runs to 13 residues. V was pared by 5 bases and J by 5 bases, with 10 bases between. Looked up from germline, CDR1 is SNHLY and CDR2 is FYNNEI. CDR3 loop: CASSRDNNNEQFF. CDR3 coding DNA: TGTGCCAGCAGTCGGGACAACAACAATGAGCAGTTCTTC. The entire variable domain, with the rest obtained from reference TRBV2 and TRBJ2-1, is as follows: EPEVTQTPSHQVTQMGQEVILRCVPISNHLYFYWYRQILGQKVEFLVSFYNNEISEKSEIFDDQFSVERPDGSNFTLKIRSTKLEDSAMYFCASSRDNNNEQFFGPGTRLTVL.

V is TRBV5-1 and J is TRBJ2-1, with TRBD2 matching 13 bases. The ends lost 4 bases at V and 7 bases at J; junction bases unmatched: 5. The CDR3 length is 15 residues. The germline V gene encodes CDR1 SGHRS and CDR2 YFSETQ. The CDR3 sequence is CASSLSGLAGNEQFF. CDR3 DNA: TGCGCCAGCAGCCTGTCGGGACTAGCGGGAAATGAGCAGTTCTTC.

The rearrangement uses TRBV19 and TRBJ1-1; 8 nucleotides align to TRBD1. The germline V gene encodes CDR1 LNHDA and CDR2 SQIVND (reference sequence). J gave up 5 bases and V 3 bases, and 5 bases lay outside the gene matches. This CDR3 contains 14 residues. CDR3 in DNA: TGTGCCAGTAGTATCTCAGGGGGCGGGACTGAAGCTTTCTTT. Translating it yields CASSISGGGTEAFF.